This T cell receptor (beta chain) was observed in a study of blood T cell repertoires in COVID-19. Study-level information: COVID-19 samples from acute and convalescent phases originated in the United States, Italy and Spain. T cells, B-cell-depleted T cells, or PBMCs provided the cDNA or gDNA that served as material.

This clone was counted a single time. Trimming removed 1 base at V and 7 bases at J, with 14 bases between. Per the germline V gene, CDR1 is SGHDT and CDR2 is YYEEEE. The CDR3 length is 15 residues. In the authors' workflow: Reference gene primer amplification in the assay estimated nucleated cell counts. The repertoire was sequenced with immunoSEQ multiplex PCR; TCRdb's copy has only in-frame clones and lacks some. V and J calls and clone size come straight from that table; D and trimming were deduced from the DNA. The sample lists 45,000 to 55,000 clones, about 85% occurring once. The chain employs TRBV5-6 and TRBJ1-4; D remains ambiguous. Sequenced material: peripheral blood. The origin of this receptor is a man aged 45-60 years with acute or convalescent COVID-19. The CDR3 is CASSLWVGHGEKLFF. The CDR3 nucleotides read TGTGCCAGCAGCTTGTGGGTTGGGCACGGTGAAAAACTGTTTTTT.